These 4 T cell receptor beta chains originate from one sample sequenced in a study of blood T cell repertoires in COVID-19. TCRdb's table, derived via immunoSEQ multiplex PCR, lists solely in-frame clones and lacks some. The table has under 250,000 clones, roughly four fifths seen once. Sequenced: peripheral blood. The receptor set was obtained from a woman aged 25 to 39 who had recovered from COVID-19.

This clone came up a few times. This chain joins TRBV4-1 and TRBJ1-6; 9 bases are a match to TRBD1. Germline V gene sequence: CDR1 MGHRA, CDR2 YSYEKL. V shed 1 base, J shed 4 bases, and the junction held 2 bases outside the gene matches. This CDR3 is 16 amino acids long. CDR3 sequence: CASSQGGQGYNSPLHF. The CDR3 nucleotides are TGCGCCAGCAGCCAAGGAGGACAGGGGTATAATTCACCCCTCCACTTT.

The chain carries TRBV27 and TRBJ1-2; 10 nucleotides agree with TRBD1. This CDR3 contains 17 residues. Germline CDR1 MNHEY, CDR2 SMNVEV (reference sequence). J was trimmed by 0 bases and V by 5 bases; bases with no gene match: 9. The DNA for the CDR3 is TGTGCCAGCAGTCCCTCCGACAGGGGGCTGGCTAACTATGGCTACACCTTC. It yields the protein CASSPSDRGLANYGYTF.

The genes are TRBV12-5 and TRBJ2-3; TRBD1 is a possible D gene (5 bases). This CDR3 has 16 residues. Germline CDR1 LGHNT, CDR2 FRNRAP. The germline V and J ends were trimmed by 3 bases and 2 bases, with 15 bases remaining between them. CDR3 loop: CASGFPMTATTDTQYF. DNA for the CDR3: TGTGCTAGTGGTTTCCCAATGACAGCGACCACAGATACGCAGTATTTT.

The chain joins TRBV9 to TRBJ1-1; 7 bases are a match to TRBD1. This CDR3 comprises 17 residues. Germline V gives CDR1 SGDLS, CDR2 YYNGEE. The V and J ends lost 3 bases and 0 bases, in that order; junction bases with no gene match: 11. In DNA, the CDR3 is TGTGCCAGCAGCGCGAGTCTCACCGACAGGGTGAACACTGAAGCTTTCTTT. This sequence encodes CASSASLTDRVNTEAFF.